This TCR beta chain was documented in a study of cytomegalovirus exposure and HLA in healthy donors. Overall study results and limits: Subsequent analysis found a tendency for first-cohort TCR clusters to co-occur within the approximately 130 validation repertoires. Among TCR beta chains, those listed as cytomegalovirus-associated numbered about 160. In vitro confirmation showed three CMV-associated chains to be CMV antigen specific. The classifier reportedly diagnosed cytomegalovirus status with high specificity and sensitivity.

Clones were sequenced by immunoSEQ multiplex PCR, and TCRdb holds only the in-frame ones, with some missing. The repertoire consists of about 62,000 clones, with about 95% occurring once and the leading ten covering around 7%. Remarks on this clone: The antigen remains unidentified.

This receptor was taken from a woman between 18 and 29 years old in good health and CMV-seropositive. Material for sequencing was PBMCs.

Here the CDR3 reads CASSPSSYGGNTIYF. The CDR3 nucleotides are TGTGCCAGCAGCCCCTCATCATACGGGGGAAACACCATATATTTT. The chain recombines TRBV13 with TRBJ1-3; D gene uncertain. The CDR3 extends over 15 amino acids. Germline V gene data show CDR1 as PRHDT and CDR2 as FYEKMQ (reference sequence). V lost 5 bases and J 4 bases, leaving 15 bases between the germline ends.